These 21 T cell receptor beta chains share one sample of origin, sequenced in a study of T cells in women clearing cervical HPV infection. Here immunoSEQ multiplex PCR was the method, and the copy in TCRdb shows in-frame clones only, minus some. This listing includes tens of thousands of clones. The sample consisted of blood buffy coat. The origin of the receptors is a woman between 18 and 75 years old with a cervical HPV16 infection that either progressed to CIN3+ or cleared (not recorded which).

To note about this clone: The sequence runs out 3 residues before the end of the CDR3; the remainder is reconstructed from the germline J gene. The rearrangement uses TRBV5-1 and TRBJ2-1; a weak D match, TRBD1 (5 bases). CDR3 size: 14 residues. Germline V lookup: CDR1 SGHRS, CDR2 YFSETQ. Trimming left V 0 bases short and J 9 bases short, with 13 bases between. CDR3 sequence reads: CASSLGGALGEQFF. CDR3 DNA, as far as it was read: TGCGCCAGCAGCTTGGGTGGGGCTCTGGGTGAG.

Of note for this clone: The read finishes 3 residues shy of the CDR3 end, and the germline J gene is used to complete it. The chain has TRBV29-1 and TRBJ2-3, with D perhaps TRBD1 (6 bases). The CDR3 consists of 11 residues. CDR1 SQVTM and CDR2 ANQGSEA come from the germline V gene. The CDR3 here is CSGGLSETQYF. The CDR3 bases that were read are TGCAGCGGGGGGCTGTCGGAGACG.

As regards this clone: The sequenced fragment ends 3 residues before the CDR3 boundary, so the rest is inferred from the germline J gene. The V call is TRBV7-7, the J call TRBJ2-5; maybe TRBD1 (6 bases). This CDR3 is built from 14 residues. V lost 4 bases to trimming and J lost 2 bases, with 11 bases between them. The germline CDR1 and CDR2 sequences are SSHAT and FNYEAQ (reference sequence). The CDR3 region is CASSSRDNQETQYF. CDR3 bases read: TGTGCCAGCAGCTCCCGGGACAATCAAGAGACC.

As for this clone: The CDR3 goes on 3 residues after the read ends, and that part is filled in from the germline J gene. The chain links TRBV10-3 to TRBJ2-3; D is perhaps TRBD1 (6 bases). Germline V gene lookup returns CDR1 ENHRY and CDR2 SYGVKD. The CDR3 is 13 amino acids. The CDR3 DNA, read in part, is TGTGCCATCAGTGATGGGGACAAAGAGACG. This codes for CAISDGDKET. The full-length CDR3 reads as CAISDGDKETQYF.

Points on this clone: Read data end 3 residues before the CDR3 end; the end is taken from the germline J gene. The V gene is TRBV7-2, the J gene TRBJ1-5; tentatively, D is TRBD1 (5 bases). Germline CDR1 is SGHTA and CDR2 is FQGNSA. This CDR3 is built from 13 residues. V was clipped by 4 bases and J by 7 bases, with 11 bases between them. CDR3 in amino acids: CASSSVGGQPQHF. The part of the CDR3 DNA that was read is TGTGCCAGCAGCTCGGTGGGGGGGCAGCCC. The entire variable domain, with the rest obtained from reference TRBV7-2 and TRBJ1-5, is as follows: GAGVSQSPSNKVTEKGKDVELRCDPISGHTALYWYRQSLGQGLEFLIYFQGNSAPDKSGLPSDRFSAERTGGSVSTLTIQRTQQEDSAVYLCASSSVGGQPQHFGDGTRLSIL.

About this clone itself: The read is 3 residues too short to cover the CDR3 end, so that end is filled in from the germline J gene. This chain connects TRBV28 to TRBJ2-7; D possibly corresponds to TRBD2 (6 bases). The germline gives CDR1 MDHEN, CDR2 SYDVKM. V was cut by 6 bases and J by 4 bases, with 19 bases left in between. CDR3 size: 15 residues. The CDR3: CASRPGGGAGYEQYF. The covered CDR3 bases are TGTGCCAGCAGGCCCGGCGGAGGGGCCGGGTACGAG.

In the case of this clone: The read terminates 3 residues before the CDR3 end, so the remaining end is supplied by the germline J gene. The V and J genes are TRBV20-1 and TRBJ2-1, with D maybe TRBD1 (5 bases). The CDR3 extends over 16 amino acids. Germline V gene sequence: CDR1 DFQATT, CDR2 SNEGSKA (reference sequence). V lost 6 bases, J lost 0 bases, and 18 bases lay in between. CDR3: CSATDTGSRSYNEQFF. The part of the CDR3 DNA that was read is TGCAGTGCCACCGACACAGGCAGCCGCTCCTACAATGAG.

Note on this clone: The sequence runs out 3 residues before the end of the CDR3; the remainder is reconstructed from the germline J gene. The genes are TRBV18 and TRBJ1-1; no clear D. The CDR3 covers 14 residues. With 6 bases removed from V and 2 bases from J, the gap between germline ends came to 13 bases. Germline V gives CDR1 KGHSH, CDR2 LQKENI. CDR3 loop: CASSQNWLNTEAFF. The sequenced part of the CDR3 DNA is TGTGCCAGCTCGCAAAACTGGTTAAACACTGAA. Full variable domain (rest looked up from reference TRBV18 and TRBJ1-1): NAGVMQNPRHLVRRRGQEARLRCSPMKGHSHVYWYRQLPEEGLKFMVYLQKENIIDESGMPKERFSAEFPKEGPSILRIQQVVRGDSAAYFCASSQNWLNTEAFFGQGTRLTVV.

Worth noting for this clone: Sequencing ends 3 residues short of the CDR3 end; the germline J gene provides the rest. J is TRBJ2-3 and V is TRBV11-2, with D possibly being TRBD1 (5 bases). CDR1 and CDR2 from the germline V gene are SGHAT and FQNNGV. The CDR3 is made up of 14 amino acids. CDR3 amino acids: CASSLAGGQETQYF. Incomplete CDR3 DNA: TGTGCCAGCAGCTTAGCTGGCGGACAAGAGACG.

As to this clone: From the germline J gene comes the end of the CDR3, since the read stops 3 residues before it. The chain has TRBV20-1 and TRBJ1-1; 7 bases match TRBD1. The CDR3 contains 14 residues. Looked up from germline, CDR1 is DFQATT and CDR2 is SNEGSKA (reference sequence). J gave up 1 base and V 2 bases, and 4 bases lay outside the gene matches. CDR3: CSARPWDRNTEAFF. CDR3 DNA, as far as it was read: TGCAGTGCTAGACCGTGGGACAGGAACACTGAA.

Turning to this clone: Read sequence stops 3 residues before the CDR3 end, and the germline J gene provides the missing end. This chain connects TRBV7-2 to TRBJ1-4; D not resolved. Trimming left V 8 bases short and J 8 bases short, with 12 bases between. CDR1 SGHTA and CDR2 FQGNSA come from the germline V gene. CDR3 length: 12 residues. This CDR3 is CASAGGGEKLFF. CDR3 DNA, as far as it was read: TGTGCCAGCGCTGGAGGCGGGGAAAAA.

Comment on this clone: The read ends 3 residues before the CDR3 terminus; that terminus is restored from the germline J gene. The rearrangement uses TRBV12-5 and TRBJ2-2; the D is unclear. Germline V gives CDR1 LGHNT, CDR2 FRNRAP. The CDR3 is 19 amino acids. V lost 2 bases and J 5 bases, leaving 24 bases between the germline ends. CDR3 in amino acids: CASGLNPQAIPFRTGELFF. The sequenced CDR3 bases are TGTGCTAGTGGTTTGAACCCCCAGGCTATTCCGTTTAGGACCGGGGAG.

For this clone: The CDR3 end falls 3 residues outside the read, so it is completed with the germline J gene. This chain connects TRBV4-1 to TRBJ2-3, with 7 bases lining up with TRBD2. V lost 1 base to trimming and J lost 5 bases; unmatched junction nucleotides: 6. This CDR3 is built from 15 residues. CDR1 is MGHRA, CDR2 YSYEKL, per germline. The CDR3 reads CASSQGLAVGDTQYF. Incomplete CDR3 DNA: TGCGCCAGCAGCCAAGGACTAGCTGTGGGAGATACG.

Details on this clone: The sequenced fragment ends 3 residues before the CDR3 boundary, so the rest is inferred from the germline J gene. The J gene is TRBJ1-1, the V gene TRBV19; 11 bases are a match to TRBD1. CDR3 length: 16 amino acids. The germline gives CDR1 LNHDA, CDR2 SQIVND (reference sequence). J gave up 3 bases and V 4 bases, and 7 bases lay outside the gene matches. The covered CDR3 bases are TGTGCCAGTAGTAAGCTAGAGGGACAGGGGGACACTGAA. Its translation is CASSKLEGQGDTE. In full, the CDR3 reads CASSKLEGQGDTEAFF.

Regarding this clone: Sequencing ends 3 residues short of the CDR3 end; the germline J gene provides the rest. The genes are TRBV16 and TRBJ2-7; D is perhaps TRBD2 (5 bases). Per the germline V gene, CDR1 is KGHSY and CDR2 is FQNENV. Trimming cost V 2 bases and J 3 bases, with 14 bases left between them. The CDR3 length is 15 residues. The CDR3 reads CASSQGFPEGYEQYF. The sequenced CDR3 bases are TGTGCCAGCAGCCAAGGTTTTCCCGAGGGCTACGAG.

Note on this clone: The sequenced fragment ends 3 residues before the CDR3 boundary, so the rest is inferred from the germline J gene. This sequence joins TRBV7-9 and TRBJ1-2; TRBD1 agrees at 9 bases. CDR3 length: 14 residues. The ends lost 5 bases at V and 4 bases at J; junction bases unmatched: 5. Per germline, CDR1 SEHNR and CDR2 FQNEAQ (reference sequence). The DNA read from the CDR3 is TGTGCCAGCAGCGCCGGGACAGGGATCTATGGC. Translated, it gives CASSAGTGIYG. The whole CDR3 is CASSAGTGIYGYTF.

Comments on this clone: The read gets to within 3 residues of the CDR3 end, and the germline J gene fills in the rest. V usage is TRBV7-2 and J usage is TRBJ1-1; D possibly corresponds to TRBD1 (5 bases). Germline V gene lookup returns CDR1 SGHTA and CDR2 FQGNSA. The length of the CDR3 is 14 residues. V dropped 7 bases and J dropped 3 bases, with 15 bases sitting between them. The CDR3 sequence: CASTYQRGDTEAFF. Partial CDR3 DNA: TGTGCCAGCACCTACCAACGGGGGGACACTGAA.

Of note for this clone: Read data end 3 residues before the CDR3 end; the end is taken from the germline J gene. The V gene is TRBV10-3, the J gene TRBJ2-5; D not resolved. This CDR3 contains 12 residues. Per the germline V gene, CDR1 is ENHRY and CDR2 is SYGVKD. V gave up 3 bases and J gave up 5 bases, with 7 bases separating them. Incomplete CDR3 DNA: TGTGCCATCAGTGAACAAGGGGAGACC. Translation: CAISEQGET. The full-length CDR3 reads as CAISEQGETQYF.

With respect to this clone: The CDR3 end falls 3 residues outside the read, so it is completed with the germline J gene. The chain has TRBV7-2 and TRBJ2-3; TRBD1 is a possible D gene (5 bases). Looked up from germline, CDR1 is SGHTA and CDR2 is FQGNSA. The CDR3 is made up of 15 amino acids. The CDR3 sequence is CASSPGHFSNQPQYF. Incomplete CDR3 DNA: TGTGCCAGCAGCCCCGGACACTTTAGCAATCAGCCG.

Details on this clone: The read falls 3 residues short of the CDR3 end, and the missing part is taken from the germline J gene. This chain connects TRBV9 to TRBJ2-5; 11 bases match TRBD2. V was pared by 0 bases and J by 5 bases, with 3 bases of the junction left unmatched. Germline CDR1 is SGDLS and CDR2 is YYNGEE. The CDR3 is made up of 15 amino acids. CDR3 DNA (partial): TGTGCCAGCAGCGTAGATAGCGGGAGGGGGGAGACC. Translated: CASSVDSGRGET. The entire CDR3 sequence reads CASSVDSGRGETQYF.

Comments on this clone: The CDR3 is cut off 3 residues early in the read; its end comes from the germline J gene. The rearrangement joins TRBV23-1 to TRBJ1-5; 7 nucleotides align to TRBD1. Being an ORF, TRBV23-1 has a function that is uncertain. This CDR3 is 17 amino acids long. Germline trimming cut 0 bases from V and 5 bases from J; bases unmatched to any gene: 10. CDR3 residues: CASSQSNSGQYDQPQHF. The CDR3 bases that were read are TGCGCCAGCAGTCAATCGAATTCGGGACAGTATGATCAGCCC.